This passage covers 29 T cell receptor beta chains from one sample sequenced in a study of blood T cell repertoires in COVID-19. Profiling relied on immunoSEQ multiplex PCR, and the TCRdb table lists in-frame clones only, not all of them. The sample yields some 260,000 clones, approximately 88% seen once. Sequencing was done on a sample of peripheral blood. The receptors derive from a woman aged 70-85 years with COVID-19, enrolled during active disease.

The table lists this clone with a few counts. The chain combines TRBV7-6 with TRBJ2-2; TRBD2 matches 12 bases. Germline V CDR1 and CDR2: SGHVS, FNYEAQ. CDR3 length equals 17 residues. Trimming cost V 1 base and J 1 base; bases outside gene matches: 1. This CDR3 reads CASSLVLAGGNTGELFF. The CDR3 DNA reads TGTGCCAGCAGCTTAGTACTAGCGGGAGGGAACACCGGGGAGCTGTTTTTT.

The chain is built from TRBV28 and TRBJ1-1; 7 nucleotides agree with TRBD1. This CDR3 is 15 amino acids long. With 6 bases clipped from V and 5 bases from J, the junction kept 12 bases outside the gene matches. Germline V gene data show CDR1 as MDHEN and CDR2 as SYDVKM. The DNA for the CDR3 is TGTGCCAGCAGCGCAGACAGGGCGTTTGGGACTGAAGCTTTCTTT. The encoded protein is CASSADRAFGTEAFF.

V gene TRBV27 combines with J gene TRBJ1-5, with D possibly being TRBD1 (6 bases). CDR1 and CDR2 from the germline V gene are MNHEY and SMNVEV (reference sequence). Deletions cut 6 bases from V and 12 bases from J, with 18 bases between. This CDR3 has 13 amino acids. The CDR3 DNA reads as TGTGCCAGCAGCGCGGGGACGGGGGGCGGCCAGCATTTT. Protein: CASSAGTGGGQHF.

The chain recombines TRBV6-5 with TRBJ2-3; 7 bases fit TRBD1. Unmatched junction bases numbered 16, after V lost 6 bases and J lost 10 bases. Germline lookup yields CDR1 MNHEY and CDR2 SVGAGI. The CDR3 length is 15 residues. The CDR3 protein is CASSPVGGGAEAQYF. In nucleotides, the CDR3 is TGTGCCAGCAGCCCCGTAGGGGGCGGAGCCGAGGCGCAGTATTTT.

The chain combines TRBV19 with TRBJ1-2; D is ambiguous. Trimming stripped 4 bases from V and 3 bases from J, with 6 bases between. Germline lookup yields CDR1 LNHDA and CDR2 SQIVND (reference sequence). This CDR3 is built from 12 residues. The CDR3 is CASSNGYYGYTF. The DNA for the CDR3 is TGTGCCAGTAGTAACGGGTACTATGGCTACACCTTC.

V gene TRBV12-3 or TRBV12-4 combines with J gene TRBJ2-1; 9 bases are a match to TRBD1. This CDR3 spans 13 amino acids. Losses at the gene ends were 8 bases for V and 2 bases for J; bases not matched to a gene: 1. Written as DNA, the CDR3 is TGTGCCAGCGGGGACAGGGCCTACAATGAGCAGTTCTTC. Translation: CASGDRAYNEQFF.

This sequence joins TRBV5-5 and TRBJ1-5; D may be TRBD1 (5 bases). The CDR3 is made up of 16 amino acids. The germline V gene encodes CDR1 SGHKS and CDR2 YYEKEE (reference sequence). V shed 0 bases and J shed 0 bases, with 10 bases lying between them. DNA of the CDR3: TGTGCCAGCAGCTTGGAAGACAGATATAGCAATCAGCCCCAGCATTTT. Protein product: CASSLEDRYSNQPQHF.

The chain carries TRBV2 and TRBJ2-7, with TRBD2 as a possible D gene (6 bases). Trimming stripped 4 bases from V and 2 bases from J, with 15 bases between. This CDR3 has 15 amino acids. CDR1 and CDR2 from the germline V gene are SNHLY and FYNNEI. The CDR3 spells CASSGYGREAYEQYF. The CDR3 DNA reads TGTGCCAGCAGTGGGTACGGGAGAGAGGCCTACGAGCAGTACTTC.

V is TRBV19 and J is TRBJ1-5; D gene uncertain. The V gene lost 3 bases and the J gene lost 5 bases, with 8 bases spanning the gap. The CDR3 is 13 residues long. Germline lookup yields CDR1 LNHDA and CDR2 SQIVND (reference sequence). Here the CDR3 reads CASSMQRDQPQHF. The CDR3 coding sequence is TGTGCCAGTAGTATGCAGCGAGATCAGCCCCAGCATTTT.

As to this clone: This same CDR3 is encoded by further DNA sequences in the sample. The chain recombines TRBV28 with TRBJ2-1, with TRBD2 identical over 7 bases. This CDR3 region has 15 residues. Germline V gene sequence: CDR1 MDHEN, CDR2 SYDVKM. V gave up 6 bases and J gave up 4 bases; unmatched junction bases: 9. This CDR3 is CASSLGGGSYNEQFF. CDR3 nucleotide sequence: TGTGCCAGCAGCCTTGGGGGGGGATCATACAATGAGCAGTTCTTC.

The chain recombines TRBV11-3 with TRBJ2-6; D ambiguous. Germline-derived CDR1 and CDR2 are SGHNT and YENEEA. V shed 1 base and J shed 0 bases, with 4 bases lying between them. CDR3 length: 15 residues. The CDR3 DNA follows: TGTGCCAGCAGCTTAGGAGTCTCTGGGGCCAACGTCCTGACTTTC. This sequence encodes CASSLGVSGANVLTF. Full variable domain (outside the CDR3, taken from reference TRBV11-3 and TRBJ2-6): EAGVVQSPRYKIIEKKQPVAFWCNPISGHNTLYWYLQNLGQGPELLIRYENEEAVDDSQLPKDRFSAERLKGVDSTLKIQPAELGDSAVYLCASSLGVSGANVLTFGAGSRLTVL.

The V call is TRBV5-1, the J call TRBJ1-1; D may be TRBD1 (6 bases). Germline CDR1 reads SGHRS; CDR2 reads YFSETQ. This CDR3 has 13 residues. The V end lost 0 bases, the J end lost 8 bases, and 11 bases lay between the germline ends. The CDR3 spells CASSLEQGLEAFF. The CDR3 DNA sequence: TGCGCCAGCAGCTTGGAACAGGGCCTCGAAGCTTTCTTT. Full variable domain (remainder filled in from reference TRBV5-1 and TRBJ1-1): KAGVTQTPRYLIKTRGQQVTLSCSPISGHRSVSWYQQTPGQGLQFLFEYFSETQRNKGNFPGRFSGRQFSNSRSEMNVSTLELGDSALYLCASSLEQGLEAFFGQGTRLTVV.

CDR3 loop: CASSQRQGGTYEQYF. The CDR3 nucleotides are TGTGCCAGCAGCCAGAGACAGGGGGGAACCTACGAGCAGTACTTC. The chain links TRBV11-3 to TRBJ2-7; TRBD1 matches 9 bases. V shed 5 bases, J shed 2 bases, and the junction held 7 bases outside the gene matches. The V gene's germline CDR1 is SGHNT and CDR2 YENEEA. CDR3 length: 15 residues. Complete variable domain (other parts from reference TRBV11-3 and TRBJ2-7): EAGVVQSPRYKIIEKKQPVAFWCNPISGHNTLYWYLQNLGQGPELLIRYENEEAVDDSQLPKDRFSAERLKGVDSTLKIQPAELGDSAVYLCASSQRQGGTYEQYFGPGTRLTVT.

This sequence joins TRBV27 and TRBJ2-7; 13 nucleotides line up with TRBD2. This CDR3 has 14 amino acids. Germline V CDR1 and CDR2: MNHEY, SMNVEV (reference sequence). Trimming at V came to 5 bases and at J to 6 bases, leaving 4 bases not matched to a gene. The DNA for the CDR3 is TGTGCCAGCAGTCTTCGGACTAGCGGGAGCGAGCAGTACTTC. Its translation: CASSLRTSGSEQYF.

The chain is built from TRBV3-1 (or the pseudogene TRBV3-2) and TRBJ1-2; tentatively, D is TRBD1 (6 bases). Trimming pared 5 bases from V and 3 bases from J, leaving 10 bases between. The CDR3 is 13 amino acids. The V gene's germline CDR1 is LGHDT and CDR2 YNNKEL (reference sequence). CDR3 coding DNA: TGTGCCAGCAGCGGGGGCCAGGACTATGGCTACACCTTC. This gives the protein CASSGGQDYGYTF.

This clone was observed a single time. The V call is TRBV5-1, the J call TRBJ2-7; TRBD1 matches at 7 bases. Unmatched junction bases numbered 7, after V lost 4 bases and J lost 3 bases. This CDR3 contains 14 residues. Germline V gene sequence: CDR1 SGHRS, CDR2 YFSETQ. In nucleotides, the CDR3 is TGCGCCAGCAGCCAAGGGACAGCGAACTACGAGCAGTACTTC. Translation: CASSQGTANYEQYF.

Turning to this clone: In the same sample, other DNA sequences code for this CDR3. The chain carries TRBV19 and TRBJ2-3; 8 nucleotides align to TRBD2. Germline V gives CDR1 LNHDA, CDR2 SQIVND (reference sequence). J was trimmed by 6 bases and V by 6 bases; bases with no gene match: 2. The CDR3 covers 12 residues. CDR3 residues: CASSTGGDTQYF. In DNA form, the CDR3 reads TGTGCCAGTAGCACGGGGGGGGATACGCAGTATTTT.

This chain connects TRBV18 to TRBJ2-4, with 7 bases that match TRBD2. The CDR3 extends over 14 amino acids. Germline assignment: CDR1 KGHSH and CDR2 LQKENI. J was trimmed by 7 bases and V by 2 bases; bases with no gene match: 5. For the CDR3, the DNA is TGTGCCAGCTCACCAGGGGAGGGATCGAACATTCAGTACTTC. It yields the protein CASSPGEGSNIQYF.

As DNA, the CDR3 is TGTGCCAGCAGCCGAAGCGGGGTCCGTCCCTACGAGCAGTACTTC. Translation gives CASSRSGVRPYEQYF. The gene calls are TRBV6-5 and TRBJ2-7, with 7 bases lining up with TRBD2. J was trimmed by 2 bases and V by 6 bases; bases with no gene match: 10. The germline CDR1 and CDR2 sequences are MNHEY and SVGAGI. The CDR3 contains 15 residues.

The chain recombines TRBV3-1 (or the pseudogene TRBV3-2) with TRBJ2-2; D remains unclear. Germline loops: CDR1 LGHDT, CDR2 YNNKEL (reference sequence). There are 13 residues in the CDR3. V lost 3 bases and J 0 bases, leaving 2 bases between the germline ends. The CDR3 reads CASSHTNTGELFF. CDR3 nucleotides: TGTGCCAGCAGCCATACGAACACCGGGGAGCTGTTTTTT.

The chain carries TRBV5-1 and TRBJ2-1, with 7 bases fitting TRBD2. This CDR3 comprises 15 residues. Germline lookup yields CDR1 SGHRS and CDR2 YFSETQ. Losses at the gene ends were 4 bases for V and 0 bases for J; bases not matched to a gene: 4. The CDR3 DNA is TGCGCCAGCAGCCCGGGAGGAAACTCCTACAATGAGCAGTTCTTC. Translation: CASSPGGNSYNEQFF.

The chain has TRBV27 and TRBJ2-7, with 8 bases fitting TRBD2. Trimming removed 6 bases from V and 0 bases from J; junction bases left unmatched: 10. The CDR3 spans 16 residues. CDR1 and CDR2 from the germline V gene are MNHEY and SMNVEV (reference sequence). The CDR3 spells CASRLKREGPSYEQYF. CDR3 DNA sequence: TGTGCCAGCAGATTAAAACGGGAGGGCCCCTCCTACGAGCAGTACTTC.

This chain links TRBV29-1 with TRBJ1-1, with 7 bases fitting TRBD1. The germline V gene encodes CDR1 SQVTM and CDR2 ANQGSEA. The CDR3 is 13 amino acids. Trimming cost V 6 bases and J 4 bases; bases outside gene matches: 8. The CDR3 reads CSVELRQGTEAFF. As DNA, the CDR3 is TGCAGCGTCGAACTAAGACAGGGCACTGAAGCTTTCTTT.

This sequence joins TRBV7-2 and TRBJ2-1; 10 bases are shared with TRBD2. V dropped 2 bases and J dropped 4; count of bases not matched to a gene: 5. The CDR3 extends over 16 amino acids. The V gene's germline CDR1 is SGHTA and CDR2 FQGNSA. The chain's CDR3 is CASSLLAGGQYNEQFF. The CDR3 bases are TGTGCCAGCAGCTTATTAGCGGGAGGACAGTACAATGAGCAGTTCTTC.

The gene calls are TRBV4-2 and TRBJ1-3; D might be TRBD1 (6 bases). This CDR3 has 17 amino acids. Per the germline V gene, CDR1 is LGHNA and CDR2 is YNFKEQ. Trimming shortened V by 5 bases and J by 4 bases, and 21 bases separated the two germline ends. CDR3 in amino acids: CASSTTRGTGQGNTIYF. The CDR3 DNA is TGTGCCAGCAGCACGACCCGAGGTACAGGACAGGGAAACACCATATATTTT.

The V and J genes are TRBV28 and TRBJ1-5; weak D call: TRBD1 (6 bases). V lost 4 bases and J lost 7, with 14 bases in between. This CDR3 is 14 amino acids long. Germline lookup yields CDR1 MDHEN and CDR2 SYDVKM. The DNA for the CDR3 is TGTGCCAGCAGTTCCACAGGGCTTGTCCAGCCCCAGCATTTT. This gives the protein CASSSTGLVQPQHF.

The sample holds one count of this clone. The CDR3 protein is CSARDVRGAFF. The CDR3 region has the DNA TGCAGTGCTAGAGATGTAAGGGGAGCTTTCTTT. The rearrangement uses TRBV20-1 and TRBJ1-1; the D gene is possibly TRBD1 (5 bases). Germline V gene lookup returns CDR1 DFQATT and CDR2 SNEGSKA (reference sequence). V was trimmed by 0 bases and J by 10 bases, leaving 9 bases between them. The CDR3 has 11 amino acids.

As DNA, the CDR3 is TGTGCCAGCGCCGCGGGTCCGTCCTATGGCTACACCTTC. It is translated as CASAAGPSYGYTF. This chain connects TRBV6-5 to TRBJ1-2; D unclear. Trimming shortened V by 8 bases and J by 4 bases, and 14 bases separated the two germline ends. CDR1 and CDR2 from the germline V gene are MNHEY and SVGAGI. The CDR3 has 13 residues.

The chain couples TRBV2 to TRBJ1-2, with TRBD1 identical over 9 bases. Germline V CDR1 and CDR2: SNHLY, FYNNEI. There are 13 residues in the CDR3. V was clipped by 6 bases and J by 5 bases; unmatched bases: 4. CDR3 in DNA: TGTGCCAGCAGCCCGGACAGGGGATATGGCTACACCTTC. Translated: CASSPDRGYGYTF.